Presented here are 27 T cell receptor beta chains from one specimen sequenced in a study of response to subunit inactivated influenza vaccine. TCRdb re-derived calls from the RT-PCR reads in MiXCR, one entry per CDR3 protein. Of about half a million distinct CDR3 sequences listed, 9.5% to 13% are singletons. The source was PBMCs from blood, collected around seven weeks after vaccination. All receptors come from a man in his forties or fifties who received an inactivated influenza vaccine.

This clonotype has more than one count but fewer than ten. The CDR3: CSARSSQGGGETQYF. CDR3 DNA sequence: TGCAGTGCTAGATCTAGTCAGGGGGGCGGGGAGACCCAGTACTTC. This chain connects TRBV20-1 to TRBJ2-5; maybe TRBD1 (7 bases). Per germline, CDR1 DFQATT and CDR2 SNEGSKA (reference sequence). This CDR3 is built from 15 residues. Trimming left V 2 bases short and J 5 bases short, with 18 bases between.

The chain employs TRBV29-1 and TRBJ2-1; D not certain. This CDR3 has 13 residues. CDR1 and CDR2 (germline): SQVTM, ANQGSEA. V lost 4 bases, J lost 6 bases, and 13 bases lay in between. CDR3 nucleotide sequence: TGCAGCGTTGGGGCAGTCGGAAGCAATGAGCAGTTCTTC. It yields the protein CSVGAVGSNEQFF.

This clonotype has more than one count but fewer than ten. The V call is TRBV7-9, the J call TRBJ2-6; D perhaps matches TRBD1 (5 bases). Germline V gives CDR1 SEHNR, CDR2 FQNEAQ (reference sequence). The CDR3 totals 21 residues. V lost 6 bases to trimming and J lost 1 base, with 28 bases between them. Written as DNA, the CDR3 is TGTGCCAGCAGTCCTTCTTTCAATGTCCGGACAATTTTTTCTGGGGCCAACGTCCTGACTTTC. Its translation: CASSPSFNVRTIFSGANVLTF. The full variable domain, rest sourced from reference TRBV7-9 and TRBJ2-6, is DTGVSQNPRHKITKRGQNVTFRCDPISEHNRLYWYRQTLGQGPEFLTYFQNEAQLEKSRLLSDRFSAERPKGSFSTLEIQRTEQGDSAMYLCASSPSFNVRTIFSGANVLTFGAGSRLTVL.

Ten or more counts support this clonotype. J is TRBJ2-1 and V is TRBV5-1; D could derive from TRBD1 or TRBD2 (6 bases each). CDR1 and CDR2 from the germline V gene are SGHRS and YFSETQ. The CDR3 runs 14 residues. V lost 4 bases, J lost 4 bases, and 12 bases lay in between. The CDR3 DNA follows: TGCGCCAGCAGCCAGGGGACTGGATACAATGAGCAGTTCTTC. Translating gives CASSQGTGYNEQFF. The entire variable domain, with the rest obtained from reference TRBV5-1 and TRBJ2-1, is as follows: KAGVTQTPRYLIKTRGQQVTLSCSPISGHRSVSWYQQTPGQGLQFLFEYFSETQRNKGNFPGRFSGRQFSNSRSEMNVSTLELGDSALYLCASSQGTGYNEQFFGPGTRLTVL.

This clonotype was seen only a few times. The V and J genes are TRBV6-2 or TRBV6-3 and TRBJ2-1; 7 nucleotides agree with TRBD1. J gave up 9 bases and V 3 bases, and 8 bases lay outside the gene matches. This CDR3 has 14 amino acids. Germline CDR1 and CDR2: MNHEY and SVGEGT. The CDR3 DNA follows: TGTGCCAGCAGTTATGGGACAGTCAACGGTGAGCAGTTCTTC. Its protein product is CASSYGTVNGEQFF.

With respect to this clonotype: This may be a read error, as it is one base from a much larger clone. The V call is TRBV6-6, the J call TRBJ2-7, with D perhaps matching TRBD1 (6 bases). The CDR3 is 13 residues long. Trimming pared 7 bases from V and 0 bases from J, leaving 10 bases between. Germline CDR1 and CDR2: MNHNY and SVGAGI (reference sequence). CDR3 nucleotides: TGTGCCAGCACCCCGGACAGCTCCTACGAGCAGTACTTC. It is translated as CASTPDSSYEQYF.

The V call is TRBV6-5, the J call TRBJ2-2; D not resolved. CDR3 length: 16 amino acids. From germline, CDR1 is MNHEY and CDR2 SVGAGI. The germline V and J ends were trimmed by 0 bases and 8 bases, with 16 bases remaining between them. Written as DNA, the CDR3 is TGTGCCAGCAGTTACTCGCCCCTCTCGCCAGCGGGGGAGCTGTTTTTT. Translation: CASSYSPLSPAGELFF.

This clonotype was found a few times. The V call is TRBV12-3 or TRBV12-4, the J call TRBJ2-4, with 9 bases aligning to TRBD1. V was pared by 6 bases and J by 3 bases, with 12 bases of the junction left unmatched. The CDR3 totals 17 residues. The CDR3 protein is CASRPGRDRVVKNIQYF. CDR3 bases: TGTGCCAGCAGGCCCGGCCGGGACAGGGTGGTCAAAAACATTCAGTACTTC.

This clonotype was observed at least ten times. The CDR3 is CASTLGASGTEQYF. CDR3 nucleotides: TGTGCCAGCACCCTGGGAGCTAGCGGGACCGAGCAGTACTTC. The rearrangement links TRBV12-3 or TRBV12-4 to TRBJ2-7, with TRBD2 identical over 9 bases. Trimming took 7 bases from V and 6 from J; bases not matched to a gene: 10. This CDR3 spans 14 amino acids.

This clonotype was counted only a few times. The chain uses TRBV11-2 and TRBJ2-1; the match to TRBD2 covers 9 bases. The CDR3 has 16 residues. Losses at the gene ends were 1 base for V and 7 bases for J; bases not matched to a gene: 8. Germline CDR1 reads SGHAT; CDR2 reads FQNNGV. The CDR3 is CASSLAVGGRANEQFF. The CDR3 DNA follows: TGTGCCAGCAGCTTAGCTGTAGGCGGGAGGGCGAATGAGCAGTTCTTC.

The chain has TRBV27 and TRBJ2-2; 10 positions match TRBD2. Per the germline V gene, CDR1 is MNHEY and CDR2 is SMNVEV (reference sequence). V gave up 3 bases and J gave up 6 bases; unmatched junction bases: 7. This CDR3 is 16 amino acids long. The CDR3 loop is CASSLERGGIAGELFF. DNA for the CDR3: TGTGCCAGCAGTTTGGAGCGGGGGGGCATCGCCGGGGAGCTGTTTTTT.

The chain is built from TRBV7-9 and TRBJ2-5; D remains ambiguous. This CDR3 is 15 amino acids long. Germline CDR1 SEHNR, CDR2 FQNEAQ (reference sequence). V was pared by 5 bases and J by 3 bases, with 16 bases between. This CDR3 is CASSATPIYKETQYF. CDR3 sequence (DNA): TGTGCCAGCAGCGCCACGCCAATATATAAAGAGACCCAGTACTTC.

In this sample, this clonotype turned up a few times. The chain is built from TRBV4-2 and TRBJ2-7; no firm D call. The ends were cut back, 0 bases at V and 3 bases at J, with 9 bases in the middle. Germline loops: CDR1 LGHNA, CDR2 YNFKEQ. The CDR3 is 14 residues long. The CDR3 spells CASSQETVSYEQYF. The DNA of the CDR3 is TGTGCCAGCAGCCAAGAGACGGTAAGCTACGAGCAGTACTTC.

This chain links TRBV4-2 with TRBJ2-3, with TRBD1 matching over 9 bases. Germline lookup yields CDR1 LGHNA and CDR2 YNFKEQ. CDR3 length: 16 amino acids. J lost 1 base, V lost 4 bases, and 6 bases had no gene match. CDR3 bases: TGTGCCAGCAGCCCTTCGGGACAGGGAGGCACAGATACGCAGTATTTT. It is translated as CASSPSGQGGTDTQYF.

This clonotype was counted many times. The V gene is TRBV7-2, the J gene TRBJ2-3, with D perhaps matching TRBD1 (5 bases). Germline V CDR1 and CDR2: SGHTA, FQGNSA. The V gene lost 3 bases and the J gene lost 1 base, with 11 bases spanning the gap. The CDR3 runs 15 residues. CDR3: CASSFRQGGTDTQYF. CDR3 nucleotides: TGTGCCAGCAGCTTCCGCCAGGGCGGCACAGATACGCAGTATTTT.

This clonotype has more than one count but fewer than ten. The rearrangement joins TRBV7-9 to TRBJ2-2; 8 bases fit TRBD2. The J segment lost 3 bases and the V segment lost 10 bases, leaving 10 bases of the junction unmatched. The germline V gene has CDR1 SEHNR and CDR2 FQNEAQ (reference sequence). The CDR3 is made up of 15 amino acids. This CDR3 reads CATQGLVLDTGELFF. The CDR3, as DNA: TGTGCCACCCAGGGACTAGTTCTGGACACCGGGGAGCTGTTTTTT.

V usage is TRBV12-3 or TRBV12-4 and J usage is TRBJ2-1; 12 nucleotides agree with TRBD2. CDR3 length equals 15 residues. With V trimmed by 6 bases and J by 8 bases, 8 bases remained unmatched. The DNA of the CDR3 is TGTGCCAGCAGGCCAACTAGCGGGAGGACGGATGAGCAGTTCTTC. This sequence encodes CASRPTSGRTDEQFF.

The chain couples TRBV7-2 to TRBJ2-7, with 9 nucleotides matching TRBD2. Germline loops: CDR1 SGHTA, CDR2 FQGNSA. The junction had 6 bases not matched to a gene; V was cut back by 0 bases and J by 6 bases. CDR3 length: 15 residues. The CDR3 is CASSLAGLATPEQYF. CDR3 nucleotides: TGTGCCAGCAGCTTAGCGGGACTAGCAACCCCCGAGCAGTACTTC.

The V and J genes are TRBV6-5 and TRBJ2-5; tentatively, D is TRBD2 (5 bases). The CDR3 is made up of 14 amino acids. CDR1 MNHEY and CDR2 SVGAGI come from the germline V gene. The V and J ends lost 2 bases and 5 bases respectively, with 12 bases between them. CDR3 sequence reads: CASSYAEGRETQYF. CDR3 sequence (DNA): TGTGCCAGCAGTTACGCAGAGGGTAGGGAGACCCAGTACTTC.

This clonotype showed up just a few times. This chain joins TRBV7-2 and TRBJ2-7; D gene uncertain. The CDR3 extends over 12 amino acids. The V end lost 1 base, the J end lost 6 bases, and 7 bases lay between the germline ends. Germline V CDR1 and CDR2: SGHTA, FQGNSA. The CDR3 nucleotides are TGTGCCAGCAGCTTAGTGAGGACCGAGCAGTACTTC. The encoded protein is CASSLVRTEQYF.

The chain recombines TRBV20-1 with TRBJ2-7, with D hard to call. The CDR3 consists of 13 residues. Trimming took off 0 bases at V and 0 bases at J, with 6 bases between the two ends. Germline values: CDR1 DFQATT, CDR2 SNEGSKA (reference sequence). Here the CDR3 reads CSARDRNSYEQYF. CDR3 DNA sequence: TGCAGTGCTAGAGACAGGAACTCCTACGAGCAGTACTTC.

The chain joins TRBV12-3 or TRBV12-4 to TRBJ2-1, with TRBD1 matching over 7 bases. This CDR3 is built from 16 residues. V was clipped by 5 bases and J by 5 bases; unmatched bases: 12. CDR3 amino acids: CASSPTSGTVNNEQFF. In DNA form, the CDR3 reads TGTGCCAGCAGTCCCACTTCCGGGACAGTTAACAATGAGCAGTTCTTC.

This clonotype was seen only a few times. This chain joins TRBV25-1 and TRBJ2-1; D might be TRBD1 or TRBD2, each matching 5 bases. The V end was cut by 7 bases, the J end by 6 bases, with 13 bases between. The CDR3 is 13 residues long. The V gene's germline CDR1 is MGHDK and CDR2 SYGVNS. CDR3 region: CASMPTGTNEQFF. CDR3 bases: TGTGCCAGCATGCCGACCGGGACCAATGAGCAGTTCTTC.

This clonotype was seen a few times. The gene calls are TRBV4-3 and TRBJ1-5; D gene unclear. The CDR3 has 15 amino acids. Germline CDR1 reads LGHNA; CDR2 reads YSLEER. Trimming took 1 base from V and 0 from J, leaving 7 bases between them. CDR3 in amino acids: CASSQAAVSNQPQHF. The CDR3 coding sequence is TGCGCCAGCAGCCAAGCCGCAGTTAGCAATCAGCCCCAGCATTTT.

The CDR3 here is CASKTWDRDHQPQHF. DNA for the CDR3: TGTGCCAGTAAAACCTGGGACAGGGACCATCAGCCCCAGCATTTT. The chain has TRBV19 and TRBJ1-5; 9 nucleotides align to TRBD1. The length of the CDR3 is 15 residues. The ends lost 7 bases at V and 5 bases at J; junction bases unmatched: 9. From germline, CDR1 is LNHDA and CDR2 SQIVND (reference sequence).

This clonotype was detected a few times. CDR3 protein: CSGQRGIQETQYF. The CDR3 region has the DNA TGCAGTGGACAGAGGGGGATCCAAGAGACCCAGTACTTC. V gene TRBV20-1 combines with J gene TRBJ2-5; tentatively, D is TRBD1 (6 bases). Germline lookup yields CDR1 DFQATT and CDR2 SNEGSKA (reference sequence). The germline V and J ends were trimmed by 7 bases and 1 base, with 13 bases remaining between them. This CDR3 contains 13 residues.

This clonotype was found a few times. The chain combines TRBV7-8 with TRBJ2-7, with D possibly being TRBD1 (6 bases). Trimming left V 1 base short and J 7 bases short, with 17 bases between. This CDR3 has 15 residues. Germline values: CDR1 SGHVS, CDR2 FQNEAQ. The CDR3 DNA follows: TGTGCCAGCAGCTTAGTAACAGGGACCATCTGGGAGCAGTACTTC. Amino acids: CASSLVTGTIWEQYF.